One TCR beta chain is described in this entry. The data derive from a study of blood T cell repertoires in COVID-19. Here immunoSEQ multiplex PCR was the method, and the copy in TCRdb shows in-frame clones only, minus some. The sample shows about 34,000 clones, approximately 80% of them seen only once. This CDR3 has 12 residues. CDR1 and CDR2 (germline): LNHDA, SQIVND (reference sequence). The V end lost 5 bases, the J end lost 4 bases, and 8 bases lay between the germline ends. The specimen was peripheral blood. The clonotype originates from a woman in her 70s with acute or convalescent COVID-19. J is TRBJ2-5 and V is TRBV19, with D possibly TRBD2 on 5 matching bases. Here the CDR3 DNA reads TGTGCCAGTAGTTCTAGCCCAGAGACCCAGTACTTC. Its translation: CASSSSPETQYF.